This T cell receptor (beta chain) is drawn from a study of CD8 T cells in ankylosing spondylitis. Study-level points and caveats: A motif of 7 to 9 highly homologous TCR beta variants was seen as apparently characteristic of ankylosing spondylitis blood. Disease-associated clones were reportedly significantly overrepresented in matched ankylosing spondylitis synovial fluid.

TCRdb ran MiXCR on the 5' RACE reads and lists one entry per CDR3 protein. The sample records some 800,000 distinct CDR3 sequences, roughly 10% being singletons. Losses at the gene ends were 3 bases for V and 4 bases for J; bases not matched to a gene: 7. This CDR3 contains 15 residues. Germline loops: CDR1 SGHVS, CDR2 FQNEAQ. This clonotype was seen more than once but under ten times. Antigen specificity is unknown. The specimen was blood, either unsorted or a sorted T cell fraction (not recorded which). The TCR comes from a male donor with ankylosing spondylitis. The gene calls are TRBV7-8 and TRBJ1-1; TRBD1 matches at 8 bases. CDR3 coding DNA: TGTGCCAGCAGCTTGGCGTACAGGGGGGCCACTGAAGCTTTCTTT. It encodes CASSLAYRGATEAFF.